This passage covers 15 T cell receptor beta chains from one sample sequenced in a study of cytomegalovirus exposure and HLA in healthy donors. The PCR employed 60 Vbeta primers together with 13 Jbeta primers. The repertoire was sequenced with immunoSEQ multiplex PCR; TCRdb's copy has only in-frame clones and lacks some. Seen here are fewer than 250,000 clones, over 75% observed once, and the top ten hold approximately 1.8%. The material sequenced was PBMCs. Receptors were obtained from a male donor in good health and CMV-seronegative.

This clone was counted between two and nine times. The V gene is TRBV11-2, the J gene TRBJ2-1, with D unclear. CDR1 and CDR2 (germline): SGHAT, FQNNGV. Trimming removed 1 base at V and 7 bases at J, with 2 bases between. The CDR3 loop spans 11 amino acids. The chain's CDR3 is CASSLVNEQFF. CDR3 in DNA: TGTGCCAGCAGCTTAGTAAATGAGCAGTTCTTC.

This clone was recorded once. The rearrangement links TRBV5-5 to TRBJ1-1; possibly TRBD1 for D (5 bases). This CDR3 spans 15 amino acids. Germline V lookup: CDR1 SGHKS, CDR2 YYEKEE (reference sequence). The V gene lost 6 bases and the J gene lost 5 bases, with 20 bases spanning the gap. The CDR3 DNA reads TGTGCCAGCACCTCACTATGGGGCGGAGGGACTGAAGCTTTCTTT. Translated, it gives CASTSLWGGGTEAFF.

CDR3 loop: CASSRGPSAGELFF. In DNA form, the CDR3 reads TGTGCCAGCAGCAGGGGCCCCTCTGCCGGGGAGCTGTTTTTT. The V call is TRBV25-1, the J call TRBJ2-2, with D perhaps TRBD1 (6 bases). The ends were cut back, 6 bases at V and 6 bases at J, with 14 bases in the middle. CDR3 length equals 14 residues. Germline CDR1 reads MGHDK; CDR2 reads SYGVNS.

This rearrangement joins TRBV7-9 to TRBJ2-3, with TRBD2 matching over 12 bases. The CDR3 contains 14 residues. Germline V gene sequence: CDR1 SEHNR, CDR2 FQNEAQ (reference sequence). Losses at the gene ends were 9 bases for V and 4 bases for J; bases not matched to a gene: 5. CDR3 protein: CARSSGGASDTQYF. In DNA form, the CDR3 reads TGTGCCAGGTCTAGCGGGGGGGCCTCAGATACGCAGTATTTT.

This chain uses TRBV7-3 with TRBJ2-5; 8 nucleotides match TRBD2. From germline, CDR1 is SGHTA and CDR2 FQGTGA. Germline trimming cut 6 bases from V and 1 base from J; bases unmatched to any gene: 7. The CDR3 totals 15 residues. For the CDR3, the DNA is TGTGCCAGCAGTCCTGTAGCGGGATTCCAAGAGACCCAGTACTTC. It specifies CASSPVAGFQETQYF.

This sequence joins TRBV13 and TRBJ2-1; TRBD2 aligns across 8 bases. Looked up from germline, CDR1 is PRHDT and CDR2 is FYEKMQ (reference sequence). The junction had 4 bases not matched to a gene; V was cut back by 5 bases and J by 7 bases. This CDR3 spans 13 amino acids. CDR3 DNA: TGTGCCAGCAGCGTCGGCGGGGGGAATGAGCAGTTCTTC. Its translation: CASSVGGGNEQFF.

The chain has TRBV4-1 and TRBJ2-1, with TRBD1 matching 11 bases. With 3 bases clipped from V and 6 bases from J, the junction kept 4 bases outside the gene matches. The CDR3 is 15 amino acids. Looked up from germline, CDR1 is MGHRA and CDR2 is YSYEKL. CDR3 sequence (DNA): TGCGCCAGCAGCCACGGACAGGGGGCCGGCAATGAGCAGTTCTTC. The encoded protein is CASSHGQGAGNEQFF.

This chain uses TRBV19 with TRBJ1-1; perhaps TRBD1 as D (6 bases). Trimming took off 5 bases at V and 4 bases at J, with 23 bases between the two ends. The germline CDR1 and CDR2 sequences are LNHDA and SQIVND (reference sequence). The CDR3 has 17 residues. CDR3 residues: CASSDRQVFLLGTEAFF. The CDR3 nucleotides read TGTGCCAGTAGTGACCGACAGGTCTTCCTTTTGGGCACTGAAGCTTTCTTT.

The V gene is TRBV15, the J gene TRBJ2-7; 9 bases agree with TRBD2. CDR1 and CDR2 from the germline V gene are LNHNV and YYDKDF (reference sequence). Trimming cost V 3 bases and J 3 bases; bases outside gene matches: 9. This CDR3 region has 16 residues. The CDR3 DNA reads TGTGCCACCAGCAGGGACATTAGCGGGAGTATCTACGAGCAGTACTTC. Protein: CATSRDISGSIYEQYF.

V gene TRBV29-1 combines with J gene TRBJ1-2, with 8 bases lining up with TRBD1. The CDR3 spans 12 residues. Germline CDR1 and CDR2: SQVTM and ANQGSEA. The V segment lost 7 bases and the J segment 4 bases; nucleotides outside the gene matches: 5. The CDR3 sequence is CSAPTGGYGYTF. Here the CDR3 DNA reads TGCAGCGCCCCCACAGGGGGCTATGGCTACACCTTC.

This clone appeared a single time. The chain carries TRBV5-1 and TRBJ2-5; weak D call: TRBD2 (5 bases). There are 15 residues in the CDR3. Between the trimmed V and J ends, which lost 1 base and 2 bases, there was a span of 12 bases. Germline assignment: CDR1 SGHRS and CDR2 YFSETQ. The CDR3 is CASSLYGIDQETQYF. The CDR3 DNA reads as TGCGCCAGCAGCTTGTACGGGATCGATCAAGAGACCCAGTACTTC.

CDR3 region: CASSPGQALGNQPQHF. The CDR3 nucleotides are TGTGCCAGCAGCCCGGGACAGGCCCTTGGCAATCAGCCCCAGCATTTT. The chain is built from TRBV7-2 and TRBJ1-5; the match to TRBD1 covers 8 bases. Germline loops: CDR1 SGHTA, CDR2 FQGNSA. The J segment lost 2 bases and the V segment lost 5 bases, leaving 8 bases of the junction unmatched. The CDR3 has 16 amino acids.

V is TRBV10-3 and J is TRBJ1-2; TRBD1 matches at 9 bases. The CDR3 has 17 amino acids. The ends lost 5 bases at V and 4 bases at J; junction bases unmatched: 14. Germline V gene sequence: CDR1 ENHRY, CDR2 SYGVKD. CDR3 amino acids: CAISPATGGSPTYGYTF. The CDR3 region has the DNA TGTGCCATCAGTCCCGCGACAGGGGGATCACCCACCTATGGCTACACCTTC.

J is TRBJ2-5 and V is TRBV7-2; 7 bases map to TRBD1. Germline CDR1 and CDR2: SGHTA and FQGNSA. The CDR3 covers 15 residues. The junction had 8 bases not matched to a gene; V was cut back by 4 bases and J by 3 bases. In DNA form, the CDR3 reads TGTGCCAGCAGCTATCCGGGACAGCAAAAAGAGACCCAGTACTTC. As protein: CASSYPGQQKETQYF.

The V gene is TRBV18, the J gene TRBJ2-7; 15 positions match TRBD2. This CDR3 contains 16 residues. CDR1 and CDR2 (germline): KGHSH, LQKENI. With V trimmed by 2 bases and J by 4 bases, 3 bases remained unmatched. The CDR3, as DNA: TGTGCCAGCTCACCAAGCGGGACTAGCGGGGGGTACGAGCAGTACTTC. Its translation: CASSPSGTSGGYEQYF.